In this sample, the clone carrying this TCR beta chain turned up once. The data were taken from a study of blood T cell repertoires in COVID-19. Study in general: COVID-19 samples, acute and convalescent, were from the United States, Italy and Spain. T cells, B-cell-depleted T cells, or PBMCs supplied cDNA or gDNA.

Cohorts were based on clinical histories the participants reported. Original methodology: Cell counts per sample came from amplifying reference gene primers. Generated by immunoSEQ multiplex PCR, the TCRdb table keeps only in-frame clones and is missing some. V and J calls and clone size come straight from that table; D and trimming were deduced from the DNA. This table holds fewer than 250,000 clones, around 88% found once. V lost 3 bases and J lost 0; bases outside the gene matches: 8. Germline values: CDR1 GTSNPN, CDR2 SVGIG (reference sequence). The length of the CDR3 is 17 residues. V and J are TRBV30 and TRBJ2-3, with 11 bases aligning to TRBD2. The source is a woman aged 45-59 years with acute COVID-19. The sequencing sample was made of PBMCs or T cells enriched from blood (not recorded which). The CDR3 is CAWSSLGTSGSTDTQYF. The DNA of the CDR3 is TGTGCCTGGAGCTCTCTCGGGACTAGCGGAAGCACAGATACGCAGTATTTT.